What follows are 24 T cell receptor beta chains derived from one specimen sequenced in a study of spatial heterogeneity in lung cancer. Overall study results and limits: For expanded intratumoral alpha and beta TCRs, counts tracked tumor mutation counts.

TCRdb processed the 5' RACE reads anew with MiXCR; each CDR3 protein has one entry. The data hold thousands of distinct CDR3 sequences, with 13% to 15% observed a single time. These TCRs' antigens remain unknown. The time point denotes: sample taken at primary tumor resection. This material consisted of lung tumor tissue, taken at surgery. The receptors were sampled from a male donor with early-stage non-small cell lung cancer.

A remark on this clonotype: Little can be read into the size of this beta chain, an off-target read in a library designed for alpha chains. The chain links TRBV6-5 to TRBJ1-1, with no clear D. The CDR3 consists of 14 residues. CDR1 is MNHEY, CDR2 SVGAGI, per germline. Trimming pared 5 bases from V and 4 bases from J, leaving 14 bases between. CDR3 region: CASSTPRRLTEAFF. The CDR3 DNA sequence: TGTGCCAGCAGTACTCCGAGGAGGCTCACTGAAGCTTTCTTT.

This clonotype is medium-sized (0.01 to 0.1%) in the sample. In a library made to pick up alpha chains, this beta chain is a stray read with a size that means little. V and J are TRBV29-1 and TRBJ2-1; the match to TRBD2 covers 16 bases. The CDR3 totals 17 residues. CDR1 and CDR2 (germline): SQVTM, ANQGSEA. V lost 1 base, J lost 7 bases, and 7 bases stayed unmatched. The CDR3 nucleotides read TGCAGCGTTGAAGGGGGACTAGCGGGAGGGAGGGGTAATGAGCAGTTCTTC. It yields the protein CSVEGGLAGGRGNEQFF.

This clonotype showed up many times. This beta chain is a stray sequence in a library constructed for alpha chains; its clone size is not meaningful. For the CDR3, the DNA is TGTGCCAGCAGCTTAAAGGCTAGCCAGGGCGGGGAGCTGTTTTTT. This codes for CASSLKASQGGELFF. The chain carries TRBV7-3 and TRBJ2-2, with D tentatively TRBD1 or TRBD2 (5 bases each). Trimming stripped 1 base from V and 7 bases from J, with 13 bases between. The CDR3 length is 15 residues. Germline V CDR1 and CDR2: SGHTA, FQGTGA.

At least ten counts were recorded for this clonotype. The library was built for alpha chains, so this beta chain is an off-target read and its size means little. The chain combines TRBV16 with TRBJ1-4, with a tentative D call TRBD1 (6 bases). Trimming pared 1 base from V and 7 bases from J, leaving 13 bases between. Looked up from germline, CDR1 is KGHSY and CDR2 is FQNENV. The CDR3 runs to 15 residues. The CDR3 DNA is TGTGCCAGCAGCCAATTTTCGACAGGCGGTGAAAAACTGTTTTTT. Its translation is CASSQFSTGGEKLFF.

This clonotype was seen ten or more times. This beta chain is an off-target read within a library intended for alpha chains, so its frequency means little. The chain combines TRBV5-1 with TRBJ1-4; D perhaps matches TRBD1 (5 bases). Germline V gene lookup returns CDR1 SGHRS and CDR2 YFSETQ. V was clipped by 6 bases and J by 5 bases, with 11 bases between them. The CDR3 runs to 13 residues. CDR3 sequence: CASTTALNEKLFF. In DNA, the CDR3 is TGCGCCAGCACGACAGCACTGAATGAAAAACTGTTTTTT.

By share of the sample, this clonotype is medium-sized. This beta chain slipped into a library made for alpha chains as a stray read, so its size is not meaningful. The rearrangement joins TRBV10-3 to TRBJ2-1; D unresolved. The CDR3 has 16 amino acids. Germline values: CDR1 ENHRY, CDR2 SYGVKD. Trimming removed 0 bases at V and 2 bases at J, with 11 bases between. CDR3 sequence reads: CAISESGQEPYNEQFF. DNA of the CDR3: TGTGCCATCAGTGAGTCGGGTCAGGAACCCTACAATGAGCAGTTCTTC.

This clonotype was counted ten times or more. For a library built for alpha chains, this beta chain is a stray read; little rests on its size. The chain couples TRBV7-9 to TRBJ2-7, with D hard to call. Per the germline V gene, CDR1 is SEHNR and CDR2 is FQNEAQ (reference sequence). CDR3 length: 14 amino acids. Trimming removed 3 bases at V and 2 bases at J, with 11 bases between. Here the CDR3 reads CASSFSAGAYEQYF. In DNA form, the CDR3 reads TGTGCCAGCAGCTTTTCCGCAGGAGCCTACGAGCAGTACTTC.

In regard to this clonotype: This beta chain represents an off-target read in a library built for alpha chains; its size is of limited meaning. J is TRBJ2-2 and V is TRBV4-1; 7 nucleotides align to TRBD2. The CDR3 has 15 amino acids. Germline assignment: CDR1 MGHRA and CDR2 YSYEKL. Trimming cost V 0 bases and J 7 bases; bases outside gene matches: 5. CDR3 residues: CASSQEETSYGELFF. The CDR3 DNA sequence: TGCGCCAGCAGCCAAGAAGAGACTAGCTACGGGGAGCTGTTTTTT.

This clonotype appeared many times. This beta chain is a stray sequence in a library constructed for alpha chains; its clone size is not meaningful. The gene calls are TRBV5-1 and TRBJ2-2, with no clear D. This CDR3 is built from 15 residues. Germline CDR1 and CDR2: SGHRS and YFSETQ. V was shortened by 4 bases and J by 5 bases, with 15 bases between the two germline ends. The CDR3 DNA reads TGCGCCAGCAGCCAACTTCCTGAGAGGACCGGGGAGCTGTTTTTT. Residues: CASSQLPERTGELFF.

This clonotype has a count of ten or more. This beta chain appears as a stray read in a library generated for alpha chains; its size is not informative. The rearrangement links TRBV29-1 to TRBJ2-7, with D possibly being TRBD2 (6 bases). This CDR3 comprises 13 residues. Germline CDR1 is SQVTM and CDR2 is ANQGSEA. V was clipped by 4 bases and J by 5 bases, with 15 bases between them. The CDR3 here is CSVVAGRNHEQYF. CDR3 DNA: TGCAGCGTTGTGGCAGGGAGGAACCACGAGCAGTACTTC.

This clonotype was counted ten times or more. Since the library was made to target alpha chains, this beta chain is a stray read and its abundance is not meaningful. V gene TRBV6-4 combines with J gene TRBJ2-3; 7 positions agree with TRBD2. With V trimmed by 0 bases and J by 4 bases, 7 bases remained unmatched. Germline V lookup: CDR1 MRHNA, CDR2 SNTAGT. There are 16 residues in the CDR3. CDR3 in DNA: TGTGCCAGCAGTGACTCGAGGGCTAGCGGATCAGATACGCAGTATTTT. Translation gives CASSDSRASGSDTQYF.

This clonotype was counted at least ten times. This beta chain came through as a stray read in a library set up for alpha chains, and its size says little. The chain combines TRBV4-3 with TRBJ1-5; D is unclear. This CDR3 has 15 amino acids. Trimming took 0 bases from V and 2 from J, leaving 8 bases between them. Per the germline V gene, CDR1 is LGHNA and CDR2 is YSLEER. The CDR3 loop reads CASSQDGRGNQPQHF. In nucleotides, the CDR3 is TGCGCCAGCAGCCAAGACGGACGGGGCAATCAGCCCCAGCATTTT.

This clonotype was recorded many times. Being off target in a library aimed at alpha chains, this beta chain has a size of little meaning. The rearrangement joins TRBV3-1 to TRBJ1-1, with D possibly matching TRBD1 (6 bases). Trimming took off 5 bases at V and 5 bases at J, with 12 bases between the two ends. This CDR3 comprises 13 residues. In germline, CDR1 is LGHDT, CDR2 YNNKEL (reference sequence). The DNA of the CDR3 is TGTGCCAGCAGCGACCAGGGGAGGACTGAAGCTTTCTTT. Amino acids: CASSDQGRTEAFF.

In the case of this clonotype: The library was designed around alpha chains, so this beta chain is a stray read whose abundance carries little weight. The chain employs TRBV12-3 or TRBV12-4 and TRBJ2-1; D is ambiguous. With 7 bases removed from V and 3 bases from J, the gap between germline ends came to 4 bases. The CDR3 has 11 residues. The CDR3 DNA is TGTGCCAGCACAGTCTACAATGAGCAGTTCTTC. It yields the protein CASTVYNEQFF.

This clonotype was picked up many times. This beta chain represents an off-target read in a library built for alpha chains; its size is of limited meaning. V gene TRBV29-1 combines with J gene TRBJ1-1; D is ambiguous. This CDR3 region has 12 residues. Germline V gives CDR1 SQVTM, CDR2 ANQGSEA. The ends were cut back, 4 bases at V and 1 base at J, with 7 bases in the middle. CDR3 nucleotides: TGCAGCGTTGTTGGGGAGAACACTGAAGCTTTCTTT. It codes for CSVVGENTEAFF.

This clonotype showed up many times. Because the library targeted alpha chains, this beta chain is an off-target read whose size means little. The CDR3 is CASSQGGSGHGELFF. CDR3 nucleotide sequence: TGCGCCAGCAGCCAAGGCGGGAGCGGTCACGGGGAGCTGTTTTTT. The chain employs TRBV4-1 and TRBJ2-2; 7 nucleotides align to TRBD2. The germline CDR1 and CDR2 sequences are MGHRA and YSYEKL. This CDR3 spans 15 amino acids. The J segment lost 7 bases and the V segment lost 1 base, leaving 6 bases of the junction unmatched.

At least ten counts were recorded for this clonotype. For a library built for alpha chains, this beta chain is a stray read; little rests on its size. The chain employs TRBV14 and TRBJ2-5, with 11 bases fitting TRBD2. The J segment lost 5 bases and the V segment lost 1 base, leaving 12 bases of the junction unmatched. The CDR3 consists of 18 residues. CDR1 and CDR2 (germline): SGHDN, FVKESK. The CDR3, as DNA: TGTGCCAGCAGCCAAGGAGTGTTGACTAGCGGGATATGGGAGACCCAGTACTTC. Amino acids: CASSQGVLTSGIWETQYF.

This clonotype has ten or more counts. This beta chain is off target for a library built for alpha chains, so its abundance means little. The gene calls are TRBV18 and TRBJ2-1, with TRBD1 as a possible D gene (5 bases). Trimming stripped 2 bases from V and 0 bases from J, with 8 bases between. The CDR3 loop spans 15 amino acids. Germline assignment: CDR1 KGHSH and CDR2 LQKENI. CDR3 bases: TGTGCCAGCTCACCAACAGGATACTCCTACAATGAGCAGTTCTTC. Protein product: CASSPTGYSYNEQFF.

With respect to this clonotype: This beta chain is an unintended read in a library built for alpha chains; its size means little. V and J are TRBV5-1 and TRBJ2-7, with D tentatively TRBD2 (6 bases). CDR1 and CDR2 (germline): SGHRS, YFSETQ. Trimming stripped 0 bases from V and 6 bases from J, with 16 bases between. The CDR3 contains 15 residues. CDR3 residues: CASSLDLAGSGEQYF. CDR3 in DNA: TGCGCCAGCAGCTTGGATCTGGCGGGATCGGGCGAGCAGTACTTC.

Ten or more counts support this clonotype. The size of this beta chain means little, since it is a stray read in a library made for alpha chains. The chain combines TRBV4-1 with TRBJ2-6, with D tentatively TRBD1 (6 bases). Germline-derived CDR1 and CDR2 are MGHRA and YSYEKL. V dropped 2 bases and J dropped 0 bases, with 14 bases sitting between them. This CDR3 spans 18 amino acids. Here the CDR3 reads CASSQKGHESSGANVLTF. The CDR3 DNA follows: TGCGCCAGCAGCCAAAAGGGACACGAGAGCTCTGGGGCCAACGTCCTGACTTTC.

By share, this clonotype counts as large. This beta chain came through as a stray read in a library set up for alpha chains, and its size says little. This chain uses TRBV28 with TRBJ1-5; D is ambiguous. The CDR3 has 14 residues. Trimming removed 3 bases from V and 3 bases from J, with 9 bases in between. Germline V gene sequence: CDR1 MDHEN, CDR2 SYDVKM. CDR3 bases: TGTGCCAGCAGTTTGGACTCATTCAATCAGCCCCAGCATTTT. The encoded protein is CASSLDSFNQPQHF.

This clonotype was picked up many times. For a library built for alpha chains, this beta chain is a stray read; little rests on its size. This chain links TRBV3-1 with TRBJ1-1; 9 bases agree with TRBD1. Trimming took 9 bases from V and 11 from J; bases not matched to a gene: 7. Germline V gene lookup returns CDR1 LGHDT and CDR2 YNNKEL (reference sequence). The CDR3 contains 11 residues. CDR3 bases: TGTGCCAGGGTACAGGGGGCGCGGGCTTTCTTT. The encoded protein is CARVQGARAFF.

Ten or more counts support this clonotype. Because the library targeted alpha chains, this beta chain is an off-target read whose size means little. The CDR3 nucleotides are TGTGCCAGCAGTTGGACTAGCGGGAGTTTTGAGACCCAGTACTTC. Its translation: CASSWTSGSFETQYF. This chain connects TRBV7-2 to TRBJ2-5, with 13 bases aligning to TRBD2. Germline CDR1 and CDR2: SGHTA and FQGNSA. The V and J ends lost 6 bases and 5 bases, in that order; junction bases with no gene match: 6. CDR3 length: 15 residues.

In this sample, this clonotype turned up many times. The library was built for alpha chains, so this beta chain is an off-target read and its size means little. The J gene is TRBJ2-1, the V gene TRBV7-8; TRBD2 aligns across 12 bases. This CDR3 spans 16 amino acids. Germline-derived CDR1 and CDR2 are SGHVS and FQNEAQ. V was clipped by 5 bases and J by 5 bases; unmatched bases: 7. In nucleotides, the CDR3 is TGTGCCAGCAGCCGAAAGACTAGCGGGAGTAACAATGAGCAGTTCTTC. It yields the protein CASSRKTSGSNNEQFF.